This entry features one T cell receptor beta chain sequence. A few counts support this clone. It lacks a known antigen. It has no much larger one-base neighbor in the sample; base qualities were not kept. TCRbeta CDR3 regions were amplified from genomic DNA using the immunoSEQ Assay, a bias-controlled multiplex PCR. The original pipeline was this. The number of nucleated cells in each sample was estimated from the amplification of reference gene primers within the assay. To quantify the absolute abundance of each unique TCRbeta CDR3 rearrangement, sequence reads were collapsed and filtered. For each sample, productive Simpson clonality was calculated by taking the square root of Simpson's diversity index across productive rearrangements. The immuneACCESS repertoire file appears here via TCRdb, limited to in-frame rearrangements. These files lack a portion of the clones; in checked studies, under half of the deficit traces to unresolved V genes, and the cause of the others is not known. That table furnishes V, J and clone size, whereas the DNA furnished D and trimming. For this sample the table gives about 250,000 clones, of which approximately 80% were detected only once. Roughly 10% of the sample goes to the ten largest clones.

Each collaborating institution followed its own protocols to collect whole blood in K2EDTA tubes. Collaborator samples were shipped for TCRbeta analysis as frozen whole blood, isolated PBMCs, or DNA extracted from either sample type. This record belongs to a study of blood T cell repertoires in COVID-19 (dated by TCRdb to between 2020 and 2021). About the investigation overall: Collaborator samples came from the United States, Italy and Spain and covered acute and convalescent phases of COVID-19. The samples were drawn from two sources: the first 160 participants of the ongoing ImmuneRACE study, and 1,000 to 1,500 subjects contributed by 6 global collaborators. A de-identified subject ID, COVID-19 status, age in years and sex were almost always included in the sample metadata. The material from the prospective study consisted of cDNA or gDNA derived from T cells, B-cell-depleted T cells, or PBMCs. Deeply sampled blood TCRbeta repertoires from subjects exposed to, actively infected with, or recovered from COVID-19 were included in the dataset. Where available, HLA class I and class II types were taken from metadata supplied by the sample provider and were not determined by assay-based typing. The repertoires were released in a freely available public database meant as a resource for research on the immune response to SARS-CoV-2.

As encoded in the germline V gene, CDR1 is SGHTS while CDR2 is YDEGEE. Trimming at the junction amounts to 2 bases on V and 1 base on J, and the germline ends lie 10 bases apart. The CDR3 goes from the cysteine to the phenylalanine over 15 residues. Only the CDR3 portion is preserved as DNA: 45 bases, with reading frame beginning at the first base. What the research found in general, with its limitations: The quantity of clinical and demographic metadata differed by source and by participant and was supplied without curation.

Specimen: peripheral blood. Here the chain combines TRBV5-8 and TRBJ1-5; 6 matching bases give a weak D call of TRBD1. The receptor was isolated from a man aged 80 or over with acute or convalescent COVID-19. The sequenced DNA: TGTGCCAGCAGCTTTGGCAGGGGAAGCAATCAGCCCCAGCATTTT. Its product reads: CASSFGRGSNQPQHF.